This TCR beta chain was captured in a study of control samples from healthy donors and cancer patients. V was cut by 4 bases and J by 5 bases, with 11 bases left in between. Germline CDR1 SGHDN, CDR2 FVKESK. The CDR3 contains 13 residues. A word on this clone: The same CDR3 arises from other DNA sequences in this sample as well.

Assay used: immunoSEQ multiplex PCR; TCRdb lists only in-frame clones, some missing. The sample includes some 70,000 clones, roughly 84% of them seen just once. Material: PBMCs. The clonotype comes from a woman between 50 and 59 years old with lung cancer. This chain connects TRBV14 to TRBJ1-1; maybe TRBD1 (5 bases). The CDR3 DNA follows: TGTGCCAGCAGCCTTGGGACGGGGACTGAAGCTTTCTTT. It codes for CASSLGTGTEAFF.